One sample yielded the 14 T cell receptor beta chains listed below, sequenced in a study of T cell repertoires in cytomegalovirus infection. These TCRs are of unknown antigen specificity. From the reads, TCRdb called clonotypes with MiXCR, one entry per CDR3 protein. The data show hundreds of thousands of distinct CDR3 sequences, 25% to 35% seen once. Sequenced here: cultured PBMCs, sampled from culture after CMV antigen stimulation. Receptors originate from a human donor in good health (CMV status not recorded). Some clones in this sample may be carry-over from other donors' samples.

This clonotype was seen only a few times. The CDR3 DNA reads as TGTGCCAGCAGTTATTCAGGGGGCGCAGATACGCAGTATTTT. Translated: CASSYSGGADTQYF. J is TRBJ2-3 and V is TRBV2; 8 bases agree with TRBD1. V shed 5 bases, J shed 4 bases, and the junction held 5 bases outside the gene matches. CDR1 SNHLY and CDR2 FYNNEI come from the germline V gene. The length of the CDR3 is 14 residues.

This sequence joins TRBV7-2 and TRBJ2-7, with 7 bases fitting TRBD1. Germline V CDR1 and CDR2: SGHTA, FQGNSA. The CDR3 consists of 17 residues. V lost 5 bases, J lost 0 bases, and 13 bases stayed unmatched. For the CDR3, the DNA is TGTGCCAGCAGCCAAAAGCCCTTACAGGGGAGCTCCTACGAGCAGTACTTC. Its protein is CASSQKPLQGSSYEQYF.

This clonotype appeared a few times. The chain links TRBV2 to TRBJ1-1; D might be TRBD1 (5 bases). Germline V gene sequence: CDR1 SNHLY, CDR2 FYNNEI. The CDR3 has 15 residues. Deletions cut 7 bases from V and 1 base from J, with 16 bases between. CDR3 residues: CASIQDTASNTEAFF. The CDR3 DNA sequence: TGTGCCAGCATTCAGGACACCGCGTCGAACACTGAAGCTTTCTTT.

The CDR3 protein is CASSLSPNREQFF. The CDR3 DNA sequence: TGTGCCAGCAGCTTATCCCCTAACCGAGAGCAGTTCTTC. The V call is TRBV7-3, the J call TRBJ2-1; D gene unclear. The CDR3 consists of 13 residues. Deletions cut 2 bases from V and 10 bases from J, with 12 bases between. The germline V gene encodes CDR1 SGHTA and CDR2 FQGTGA.

This chain links TRBV10-3 with TRBJ2-3; TRBD2 matches 12 bases. The CDR3 is 19 amino acids. The V segment lost 8 bases and the J segment 5 bases; nucleotides outside the gene matches: 20. The germline CDR1 and CDR2 sequences are ENHRY and SYGVKD. Here the CDR3 DNA reads TGTGCCATCGTAAAGGTGACGGGCAGACTAGCGGGAGACCTAGATACGCAGTATTTT. Its protein product is CAIVKVTGRLAGDLDTQYF.

The rearrangement joins TRBV2 to TRBJ2-7; TRBD2 matches at 7 bases. V gave up 5 bases and J gave up 5 bases; unmatched junction bases: 12. The CDR3 runs to 15 residues. The germline gives CDR1 SNHLY, CDR2 FYNNEI. CDR3 protein: CASSPTSRLINEQYF. The CDR3 DNA reads TGTGCCAGCAGTCCGACTAGCCGCCTCATAAACGAGCAGTACTTC.

This clonotype was seen a few times. This chain links TRBV7-2 with TRBJ2-2; the D gene is possibly TRBD2 (6 bases). Germline-derived CDR1 and CDR2 are SGHTA and FQGNSA. With 5 bases removed from V and 0 bases from J, the gap between germline ends came to 16 bases. The CDR3 has 17 residues. In DNA, the CDR3 is TGTGCCAGCAGCCCCTCTGGAGGGTCCGCGAACACCGGGGAGCTGTTTTTT. Translated: CASSPSGGSANTGELFF.

This clonotype has only a few counts. V usage is TRBV6-1 and J usage is TRBJ2-7, with 11 bases identical to TRBD1. V shed 5 bases, J shed 4 bases, and the junction held 7 bases outside the gene matches. CDR3 length: 15 amino acids. CDR1 is MNHNS, CDR2 SASEGT, per germline. CDR3 residues: CASSQPGQGDYEQYF. The CDR3 nucleotides read TGTGCCAGCAGTCAACCGGGACAGGGGGATTACGAGCAGTACTTC.

CDR3 sequence: CASSLKGRDSPLHF. The CDR3, as DNA: TGTGCCAGCAGCTTAAAGGGACGAGATTCACCCCTCCACTTT. The chain has TRBV11-1 and TRBJ1-6; D perhaps matches TRBD1 (5 bases). Trimming cost V 2 bases and J 8 bases, with 10 bases left between them. The CDR3 is made up of 14 amino acids. Germline V gives CDR1 SGHAT, CDR2 FQDESV (reference sequence).

This clonotype was counted only a few times. This chain links TRBV2 with TRBJ2-2, with a tentative D call TRBD1 (5 bases). Germline CDR1 and CDR2: SNHLY and FYNNEI. V shed 6 bases and J shed 5 bases, with 13 bases lying between them. The CDR3 has 14 residues. In nucleotides, the CDR3 is TGTGCCAGCAGGCAGGACATGAGGACCGGGGAGCTGTTTTTT. Translated: CASRQDMRTGELFF.

This clonotype was seen more than once but under ten times. The V call is TRBV6-1, the J call TRBJ2-2, with D possibly being TRBD1 (5 bases). Trimming stripped 3 bases from V and 5 bases from J, with 7 bases between. The CDR3 consists of 13 residues. Germline CDR1 and CDR2: MNHNS and SASEGT. The CDR3 protein is CASSDRATGELFF. CDR3 sequence (DNA): TGTGCCAGCAGTGACAGGGCGACCGGGGAGCTGTTTTTT.

V and J are TRBV24-1 and TRBJ1-5; a weak D match, TRBD1 (5 bases). The germline V gene has CDR1 KGHDR and CDR2 SFDVKD. V was shortened by 3 bases and J by 1 base, with 12 bases between the two germline ends. This CDR3 spans 16 amino acids. The CDR3 nucleotides are TGTGCCACCAGTGATACGGGGGGTTCCAGCAATCAGCCCCAGCATTTT. Translating it yields CATSDTGGSSNQPQHF.

Only a few counts were recorded for this clonotype. V usage is TRBV4-1 and J usage is TRBJ2-7; TRBD2 matches 10 bases. Trimming cost V 0 bases and J 0 bases; bases outside gene matches: 5. The CDR3 is 17 residues long. The germline CDR1 and CDR2 sequences are MGHRA and YSYEKL. In DNA, the CDR3 is TGCGCCAGCAGCCAAGATCGGCTAGCGGGAGTCTCCTACGAGCAGTACTTC. It yields the protein CASSQDRLAGVSYEQYF.

At least ten counts were recorded for this clonotype. The CDR3 here is CASSPLAFYNEQFF. In DNA form, the CDR3 reads TGTGCCAGCAGCCCACTAGCGTTTTACAATGAGCAGTTCTTC. The rearrangement joins TRBV7-6 to TRBJ2-1; 7 positions agree with TRBD2. In germline, CDR1 is SGHVS, CDR2 FNYEAQ. Trimming at V came to 5 bases and at J to 4 bases, leaving 5 bases not matched to a gene. The CDR3 length is 14 residues. The full variable domain, with the rest looked up from reference TRBV7-6 and TRBJ2-1, is GAGVSQSPRYKVTKRGQDVALRCDPISGHVSLYWYRQALGQGPEFLTYFNYEAQQDKSGLPNDRFSAERPEGSISTLTIQRTEQRDSAMYRCASSPLAFYNEQFFGPGTRLTVL.